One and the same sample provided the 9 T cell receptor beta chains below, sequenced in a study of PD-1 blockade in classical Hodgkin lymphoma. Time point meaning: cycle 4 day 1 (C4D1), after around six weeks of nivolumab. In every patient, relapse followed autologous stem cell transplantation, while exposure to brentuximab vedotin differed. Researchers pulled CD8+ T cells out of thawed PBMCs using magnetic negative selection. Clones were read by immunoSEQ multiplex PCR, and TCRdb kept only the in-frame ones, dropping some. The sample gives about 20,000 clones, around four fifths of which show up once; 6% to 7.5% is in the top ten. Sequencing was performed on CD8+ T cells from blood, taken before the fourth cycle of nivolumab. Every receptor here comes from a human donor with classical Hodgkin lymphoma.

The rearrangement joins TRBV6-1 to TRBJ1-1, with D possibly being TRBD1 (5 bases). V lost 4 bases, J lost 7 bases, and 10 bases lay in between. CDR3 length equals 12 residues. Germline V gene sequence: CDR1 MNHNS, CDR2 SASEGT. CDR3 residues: CASSVAGFEAFF. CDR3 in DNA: TGTGCCAGCAGTGTAGCAGGGTTTGAAGCTTTCTTT.

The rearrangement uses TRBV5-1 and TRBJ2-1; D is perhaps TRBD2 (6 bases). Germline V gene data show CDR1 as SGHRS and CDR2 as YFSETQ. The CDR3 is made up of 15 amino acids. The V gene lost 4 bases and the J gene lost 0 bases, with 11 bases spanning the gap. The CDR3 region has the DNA TGCGCCAGCAGCGGGGGGATCGACTCCTACAATGAGCAGTTCTTC. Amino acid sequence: CASSGGIDSYNEQFF.

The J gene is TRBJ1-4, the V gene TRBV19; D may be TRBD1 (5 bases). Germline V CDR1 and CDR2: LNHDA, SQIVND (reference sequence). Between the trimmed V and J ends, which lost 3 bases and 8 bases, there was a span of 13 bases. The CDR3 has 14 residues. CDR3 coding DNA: TGTGCCAGTAGTATTCTGGCAGGGCGCGAAAAACTGTTTTTT. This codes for CASSILAGREKLFF.

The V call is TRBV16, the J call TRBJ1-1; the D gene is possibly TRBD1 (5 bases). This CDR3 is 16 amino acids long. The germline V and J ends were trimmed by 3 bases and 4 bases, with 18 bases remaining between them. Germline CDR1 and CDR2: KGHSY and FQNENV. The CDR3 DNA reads TGTGCCAGCAGCCAGTTTCTCATCGGCGGGGGCACTGAAGCTTTCTTT. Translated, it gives CASSQFLIGGGTEAFF. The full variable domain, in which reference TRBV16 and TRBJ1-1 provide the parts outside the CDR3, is GEEVAQTPKHLVRGEGQKAKLYCAPIKGHSYVFWYQQVLKNEFKFLISFQNENVFDETGMPKERFSAKCLPNSPCSLEIQATKLEDSAVYFCASSQFLIGGGTEAFFGQGTRLTVV.

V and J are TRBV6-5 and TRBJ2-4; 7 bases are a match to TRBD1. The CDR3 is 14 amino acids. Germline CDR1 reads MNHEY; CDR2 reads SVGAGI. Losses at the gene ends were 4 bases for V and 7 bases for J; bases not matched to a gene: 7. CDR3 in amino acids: CASSLLTGDNIQYF. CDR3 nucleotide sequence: TGTGCCAGCAGTTTACTTACAGGGGACAACATTCAGTACTTC.

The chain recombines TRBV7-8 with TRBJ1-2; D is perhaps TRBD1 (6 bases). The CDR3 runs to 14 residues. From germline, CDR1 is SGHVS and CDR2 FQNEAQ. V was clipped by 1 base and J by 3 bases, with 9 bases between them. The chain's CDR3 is CASSLVAGDYGYTF. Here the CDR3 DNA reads TGTGCCAGCAGCTTAGTGGCAGGGGACTATGGCTACACCTTC.

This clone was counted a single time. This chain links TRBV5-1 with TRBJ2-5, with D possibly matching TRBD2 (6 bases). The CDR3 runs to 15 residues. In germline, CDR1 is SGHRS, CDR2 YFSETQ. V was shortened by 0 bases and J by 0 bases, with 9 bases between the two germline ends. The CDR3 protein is CASSLGDFNQETQYF. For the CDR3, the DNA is TGCGCCAGCAGCTTGGGGGACTTCAACCAAGAGACCCAGTACTTC.

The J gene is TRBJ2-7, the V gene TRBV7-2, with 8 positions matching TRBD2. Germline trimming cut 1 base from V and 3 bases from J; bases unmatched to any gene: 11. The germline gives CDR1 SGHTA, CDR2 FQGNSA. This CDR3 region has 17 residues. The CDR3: CASSLVGRGVQLYEQYF. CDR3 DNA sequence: TGTGCCAGCAGCTTAGTGGGGCGGGGGGTTCAACTCTACGAGCAGTACTTC.

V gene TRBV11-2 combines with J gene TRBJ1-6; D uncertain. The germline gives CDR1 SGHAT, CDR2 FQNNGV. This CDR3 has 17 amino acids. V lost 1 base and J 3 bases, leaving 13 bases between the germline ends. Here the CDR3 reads CASSLAATTFYNSPLHF. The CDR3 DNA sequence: TGTGCCAGCAGCTTAGCGGCGACGACGTTCTATAATTCACCCCTCCACTTT.